This T cell receptor beta chain came from a study of T cells after yellow fever vaccination. TCRdb processed the 5' RACE reads anew with MiXCR; each CDR3 protein has one entry. This sample carries 300,000 to 350,000 distinct CDR3 sequences, around 4.4% of them seen once, and the ten largest clones take around 19%. The V gene's germline CDR1 is SNHLY and CDR2 FYNNEI. There are 11 residues in the CDR3. V was trimmed by 7 bases and J by 7 bases, leaving 5 bases between them. The J gene is TRBJ1-6, the V gene TRBV2; the D gene is possibly TRBD1 (5 bases). This specimen was PBMCs, taken 15 days after the yellow fever booster vaccination. The receptor was isolated from a man between 18 and 35 years old who received the YFV17D yellow fever vaccine. The DNA of the CDR3 is TGTGCCAGCACAGGGAATTCACCCCTCCACTTT. It encodes CASTGNSPLHF.